This T cell receptor beta chain was profiled in a study of Ad26.COV2.S vaccination and SARS-CoV-2 variants (dated by TCRdb to the early 2020s). About the full investigation: Sequencing of the TCRbeta repertoire served to evaluate the specificity and breadth of SARS-CoV-2-reactive T cell receptors following Ad26.COV2.S vaccination. The TCR-sequenced set comprised around 30 samples: around 20 Ad26.COV2.S vaccine recipients, 5 placebo recipients and 8 SARS-CoV-2 convalescent individuals. The study at large found these results: Substantial breadth of spike-specific CD8+ and CD4+ T cell responses was reported after vaccination. The authors noted that the TCR breadth and depth analyses may have underestimated total T cell responses. Spike-specific TCR breadth was higher in Ad26.COV2.S recipients than in placebo recipients (P = 0.0014). Comparable non-spike TCR breadth was observed between vaccine and placebo recipients, consistent with only spike being contained in the vaccine.

TCRbeta CDR3 regions were sequenced with the immunoSEQ Assay. After extraction, genomic DNA underwent amplification by bias-controlled multiplex PCR, followed by high-throughput sequencing. As for the original processing: Collapsing and filtering of sequences were performed to quantify the absolute abundance of each unique TCRbeta CDR3 region. Usable DNA was measured by amplifying reference genes present in all nucleated cells, and TCRbeta template counts were normalized to that usable DNA to estimate T cell fraction. Repertoire TCRs were annotated as SARS-CoV-2-specific when V gene, CDR3 amino acid sequence and J gene were exactly matched to a known reactive TCR set. MIRA supplied the reference SARS-CoV-2 TCR set, which was filtered for enrichment in COVID-19-positive ImmuneCODE repertoires so that public or cross-reactive TCRs were removed. Using the MIRA antigens, annotated TCRs were further analysed by specific ORF or by position within an ORF. Depth was the summed frequency of annotated unique rearrangements, while breadth was defined as annotated unique rearrangements over total unique productive rearrangements. TCR breadth was compared between groups using two-sided Wilcoxon rank-sum tests. What TCRdb holds here is the immuneACCESS table cut down to in-frame rearrangements. Part of the clones is not present; checked against another copy, under half of the missing clones reflect an unresolved V gene, and the others are unexplained. The V and J calls and the clone size are those of that table, but D and trimming were determined from the DNA. The sample includes about 180,000 clones, with roughly 89% observed a single time. The ten largest account for less than 6% of the sample.

As for this clone: Its antigen is unknown. No qualities accompany the bases; no much larger clone lies one base away.

The time point label, as the study defines it: individuals recovered from natural SARS-CoV-2 infection. Sequenced material: peripheral blood, taken after recovery from COVID-19. The sequence was obtained from a human donor who had recovered from COVID-19.

The nucleotides are TGCGCCAGCACACAGGGTGGGGATGGCTACACCTTC. Translated, it reads CASTQGGDGYTF. The chain was built from TRBV5-1 and TRBJ1-2; the D gene is perhaps TRBD1, from 6 matching bases. Taken from cysteine to phenylalanine, the CDR3 has 12 residues. Of all the DNA, just the CDR3 is kept, 36 bases in frame from base 1. V was cut back by 6 bases and J by 6 bases, leaving a gap of 12 bases between them. Taken from the germline V gene, the CDR1 and CDR2 loops are SGHRS and YFSETQ.